This T cell receptor beta chain is drawn from a study of shared clonotypes between healthy human individuals. Germline V lookup: CDR1 MDHEN, CDR2 SYDVKM. Between the trimmed V and J ends, which lost 5 bases and 2 bases, there was a span of 6 bases. The CDR3 totals 12 residues. Deep was the level used in running the assay. Profiling relied on immunoSEQ multiplex PCR, and the TCRdb table lists in-frame clones only, not all of them. The sample carries around 1,000,000 clones, around 77% recorded once. With respect to this clone: In the same sample, other DNA sequences code for this CDR3.

Only Caucasian adults living in Nashville, Tennessee served as donors. The receptor's source is a man younger than 30 in good health. Some clones in this sample may be carry-over from other donors' samples. Sequenced material: memory CD4+ T cells from PBMCs. The subset was: CD45RA-negative fraction. The chain carries TRBV28 and TRBJ2-5; D gene unclear. The CDR3 DNA reads TGTGCCAGCAGTGAGTTTCAAGAGACCCAGTACTTC. It specifies CASSEFQETQYF.